The clone carrying this TCR beta chain was counted a few times. The sample is drawn from a study of blood T cell repertoires in COVID-19. As for the study in general: COVID-19 samples collected from the United States, Italy and Spain covered acute and convalescent phases.

Original analysis: Estimated nucleated cell counts came from reference gene primer amplification. Clones were read by immunoSEQ multiplex PCR, and TCRdb kept only the in-frame ones, dropping some. The V and J calls and the clone size are those of that table, but D and trimming were determined from the DNA. This repertoire shows about 160,000 clones, approximately 80% found once; its top ten account for about a tenth. The CDR3 runs 15 residues. J lost 5 bases, V lost 3 bases, and 8 bases had no gene match. Germline V gene data show CDR1 as PRHDT and CDR2 as FYEKMQ (reference sequence). This sequence joins TRBV13 and TRBJ2-7, with 9 bases that match TRBD1. Sample: peripheral blood. This clonotype was obtained from an elderly woman with active or convalescent COVID-19. CDR3 DNA: TGTGCCAGCAGCTTCCCGGGACAGGGAAGTCACGAGCAGTACTTC. Residues: CASSFPGQGSHEQYF.